One and the same sample provided the 32 T cell receptor beta chains below, sequenced in a study of T cell repertoires in cytomegalovirus infection. TCRdb recomputed calls from the reads with MiXCR, one row per CDR3 protein. The sample holds some 220,000 distinct CDR3 sequences, approximately 13% seen once. Sequenced input: PBMCs. The source is a human donor in good health (CMV status not recorded). Some clones in this sample may be carry-over from other donors' samples.

There are many counts of this clonotype. The chain recombines TRBV5-1 with TRBJ2-3, with 10 bases fitting TRBD1. With V trimmed by 0 bases and J by 3 bases, 4 bases remained unmatched. This CDR3 has 16 amino acids. The germline gives CDR1 SGHRS, CDR2 YFSETQ. This CDR3 reads CASSLVGTGETDTQYF. The CDR3 DNA reads as TGCGCCAGCAGCTTGGTGGGGACAGGGGAGACAGATACGCAGTATTTT.

This clonotype came up many times. The chain couples TRBV12-3 or TRBV12-4 to TRBJ2-7, with no clear D. The CDR3 spans 13 residues. V lost 2 bases and J 4 bases, leaving 9 bases between the germline ends. As DNA, the CDR3 is TGTGCCAGCAGTTTAAGTGTCAGTTACGAGCAGTACTTC. Protein: CASSLSVSYEQYF.

This clonotype was counted at least ten times. This chain links TRBV7-3 with TRBJ2-1, with D unclear. CDR1 is SGHTA, CDR2 FQGTGA, per germline. Trimming shortened V by 1 base and J by 5 bases, and 9 bases separated the two germline ends. The CDR3 is 14 amino acids. Here the CDR3 reads CASSLSGSNNEQFF. The CDR3 bases are TGTGCCAGCAGCTTAAGTGGATCCAACAATGAGCAGTTCTTC.

This clonotype occurred many times. J is TRBJ2-3 and V is TRBV6-1; 10 bases align to TRBD1. The germline V gene has CDR1 MNHNS and CDR2 SASEGT. The CDR3 has 15 residues. Losses at the gene ends were 5 bases for V and 11 bases for J; bases not matched to a gene: 13. CDR3 bases: TGTGCCAGCAGTTTCGCCCGGGACAGGGGAGGGAAGCAGTATTTT. Its protein product is CASSFARDRGGKQYF.

In its sample, this clonotype was seen many times. The CDR3 DNA follows: TGTGCCAGCAGTTTCCGGCATCTAAGCTCCTACAATGAGCAGTTCTTC. It yields the protein CASSFRHLSSYNEQFF. This sequence joins TRBV27 and TRBJ2-1; D is uncertain. Between the trimmed V and J ends, which lost 3 bases and 0 bases, there was a span of 12 bases. The CDR3 has 16 residues. Germline assignment: CDR1 MNHEY and CDR2 SMNVEV (reference sequence).

This clonotype has only a few counts. The chain couples TRBV28 to TRBJ1-4; tentative D call: TRBD1 (5 bases). The CDR3 is 15 residues long. In germline, CDR1 is MDHEN, CDR2 SYDVKM. Trimming pared 4 bases from V and 0 bases from J, leaving 9 bases between. The CDR3 reads CASSSGGTTNEKLFF. DNA for the CDR3: TGTGCCAGCAGTTCTGGGGGGACAACTAATGAAAAACTGTTTTTT. Full variable domain (rest looked up from reference TRBV28 and TRBJ1-4): DVKVTQSSRYLVKRTGEKVFLECVQDMDHENMFWYRQDPGLGLRLIYFSYDVKMKEKGDIPEGYSVSREKKERFSLILESASTNQTSMYLCASSSGGTTNEKLFFGSGTQLSVL.

This clonotype was seen at least ten times. The rearrangement links TRBV7-2 to TRBJ2-2; D unclear. Germline values: CDR1 SGHTA, CDR2 FQGNSA. V was shortened by 5 bases and J by 3 bases, with 19 bases between the two germline ends. The CDR3 loop spans 17 amino acids. This chain's CDR3 is CASSPLSASRDTGELFF. In DNA form, the CDR3 reads TGTGCCAGCAGCCCGTTATCGGCCTCAAGGGACACCGGGGAGCTGTTTTTT.

The table lists this clonotype with a few counts. The chain joins TRBV20-1 to TRBJ2-7; 10 bases map to TRBD1. The CDR3 spans 14 residues. V was clipped by 6 bases and J by 2 bases; unmatched bases: 7. Looked up from germline, CDR1 is DFQATT and CDR2 is SNEGSKA (reference sequence). In nucleotides, the CDR3 is TGCAGTGCAAGAAGGGGACAGGGGACCTACGAGCAGTACTTC. It yields the protein CSARRGQGTYEQYF.

The chain combines TRBV6-4 with TRBJ2-2, with D perhaps TRBD2 (6 bases). V lost 6 bases, J lost 6 bases, and 17 bases lay in between. This CDR3 has 15 amino acids. CDR1 MRHNA and CDR2 SNTAGT come from the germline V gene. CDR3 DNA sequence: TGTGCCAGCAGCCAAAACCCGGGGGTGGCCGGGGAGCTGTTTTTT. Protein product: CASSQNPGVAGELFF.

This clonotype occurred many times. The V and J genes are TRBV7-2 and TRBJ1-1; TRBD1 matches at 8 bases. CDR3 length: 15 amino acids. CDR1 is SGHTA and CDR2 is FQGNSA in the germline V gene. The V gene end was trimmed by 4 bases and the J gene end by 4 bases; junction bases not matched to a gene: 8. CDR3 protein: CASSSNPGGGTEAFF. CDR3 nucleotides: TGTGCCAGCAGCTCTAACCCAGGGGGCGGCACTGAAGCTTTCTTT.

This clonotype was detected a few times. The chain links TRBV4-3 to TRBJ2-1; 9 bases are a match to TRBD1. With V trimmed by 3 bases and J by 2 bases, 5 bases remained unmatched. This CDR3 comprises 16 residues. Germline assignment: CDR1 LGHNA and CDR2 YSLEER. CDR3 sequence: CASSHQNRGPYNEQFF. The CDR3 DNA follows: TGCGCCAGCAGCCACCAAAACAGGGGGCCCTACAATGAGCAGTTCTTC.

In this sample, this clonotype turned up a few times. The genes are TRBV7-3 and TRBJ2-5; 10 bases align to TRBD2. V lost 2 bases, J lost 5 bases, and 8 bases stayed unmatched. Germline-derived CDR1 and CDR2 are SGHTA and FQGTGA. CDR3 length equals 16 residues. CDR3: CASSLARTSGGETQYF. DNA for the CDR3: TGTGCCAGCAGCTTAGCCCGGACTAGCGGAGGGGAGACCCAGTACTTC.

This clonotype was found a few times. V and J are TRBV29-1 and TRBJ2-2, with D possibly called TRBD1 or TRBD2 (5 bases each). Germline V lookup: CDR1 SQVTM, CDR2 ANQGSEA. V lost 6 bases to trimming and J lost 5 bases, with 13 bases between them. CDR3 length: 13 residues. CDR3 in amino acids: CSVGVGPTGELFF. CDR3 nucleotides: TGCAGCGTCGGGGTGGGGCCGACCGGGGAGCTGTTTTTT.

Ten or more counts support this clonotype. This rearrangement joins TRBV23-1 to TRBJ1-5; D remains ambiguous. TRBV23-1 is annotated as an ORF whose role is uncertain. Trimming left V 4 bases short and J 7 bases short, with 5 bases between. The CDR3 totals 11 residues. The CDR3, as DNA: TGCGCCAGCAGTCGAGGGCAGCCCCAGCATTTT. The encoded protein is CASSRGQPQHF.

Ten or more counts support this clonotype. J is TRBJ2-5 and V is TRBV10-3, with a weak D call TRBD2 (7 bases). V was cut by 0 bases and J by 0 bases, with 14 bases left in between. Germline V gene data show CDR1 as ENHRY and CDR2 as SYGVKD. The CDR3 is 17 amino acids. The CDR3 DNA reads as TGTGCCATCAGTGAGTCCGGCGGGGGCATGTACCAAGAGACCCAGTACTTC. Translated, it gives CAISESGGGMYQETQYF.

The sample holds a few counts of this clonotype. Being one base from a much bigger clone, this may be a read error. This rearrangement joins TRBV7-2 to TRBJ1-2; maybe TRBD1 (5 bases). The CDR3 is 14 amino acids. V lost 5 bases to trimming and J lost 4 bases, with 14 bases between them. Germline V CDR1 and CDR2: SGHTA, FQGNSA. The CDR3 coding sequence is TGTGCCAGCAGCCCGGTCAGGGACGGCTATGGCTACACCTTC. Translation: CASSPVRDGYGYTF.

This clonotype came up many times. This chain connects TRBV12-3 or TRBV12-4 to TRBJ1-5; 7 bases agree with TRBD1. V lost 5 bases to trimming and J lost 4 bases; unmatched junction nucleotides: 8. The CDR3 loop spans 15 amino acids. DNA for the CDR3: TGTGCCAGCAGTCCCCTGGGACAGCTTAATCAGCCCCAGCATTTT. It yields the protein CASSPLGQLNQPQHF.

Ten or more counts support this clonotype. The V and J genes are TRBV7-3 and TRBJ1-1; no reliable D call. V was pared by 5 bases and J by 0 bases, with 7 bases between. This CDR3 is 13 amino acids long. Germline V gene data show CDR1 as SGHTA and CDR2 as FQGTGA. CDR3 loop: CASSASLNTEAFF. CDR3 bases: TGTGCCAGCAGCGCCTCCTTGAACACTGAAGCTTTCTTT.

The sample holds many counts of this clonotype. The rearrangement joins TRBV7-2 to TRBJ2-3; no clear D gene. The CDR3 length is 15 residues. Germline V gives CDR1 SGHTA, CDR2 FQGNSA. The V gene lost 0 bases and the J gene lost 6 bases, with 13 bases spanning the gap. The CDR3 nucleotides read TGTGCCAGCAGCTTAGCGTGGCGGCCGGTTGATACGCAGTATTTT. As protein: CASSLAWRPVDTQYF.

This clonotype occurred many times. The rearrangement uses TRBV12-3 or TRBV12-4 and TRBJ2-2, with 10 bases fitting TRBD2. The CDR3 is made up of 15 amino acids. Trimming at V came to 8 bases and at J to 1 base, leaving 4 bases not matched to a gene. The CDR3 is CASFTSGVNTGELFF. The CDR3 region has the DNA TGTGCCAGCTTTACTAGCGGGGTGAACACCGGGGAGCTGTTTTTT.

This clonotype has ten or more counts. V and J are TRBV29-1 and TRBJ1-1, with TRBD1 as a possible D gene (6 bases). V lost 7 bases, J lost 2 bases, and 14 bases lay in between. The CDR3 covers 13 residues. Germline CDR1 reads SQVTM; CDR2 reads ANQGSEA. CDR3 sequence: CSARWTANTEAFF. In DNA form, the CDR3 reads TGCAGCGCCCGTTGGACAGCTAACACTGAAGCTTTCTTT.

This clonotype was detected many times. The chain couples TRBV12-3 or TRBV12-4 to TRBJ2-7; D may be TRBD1 (6 bases). There are 14 residues in the CDR3. Trimming cost V 6 bases and J 7 bases, with 19 bases left between them. The CDR3 nucleotides are TGTGCCAGCAGCCTTCATGGGACACCCTGGGAGCAGTACTTC. Its protein product is CASSLHGTPWEQYF.

This clonotype appeared many times. This rearrangement joins TRBV6-1 to TRBJ2-7; 12 positions match TRBD2. This CDR3 spans 15 amino acids. The V and J ends lost 5 bases and 0 bases, in that order; junction bases with no gene match: 2. The germline V gene encodes CDR1 MNHNS and CDR2 SASEGT. This CDR3 is CASSRGLAGSYEQYF. In DNA form, the CDR3 reads TGTGCCAGCAGTCGGGGACTAGCGGGCTCCTACGAGCAGTACTTC.

The table lists this clonotype with many counts. This sequence joins TRBV7-2 and TRBJ2-5; D possibly matches TRBD1 or TRBD2 (5 bases each). The germline V and J ends were trimmed by 5 bases and 1 base, with 14 bases remaining between them. CDR1 and CDR2 (germline): SGHTA, FQGNSA. The CDR3 covers 15 residues. The CDR3 region is CASSQSGTVQETQYF. The CDR3 DNA reads TGTGCCAGCAGCCAATCAGGGACGGTCCAAGAGACCCAGTACTTC.

This clonotype has just a few counts. The chain couples TRBV12-3 or TRBV12-4 to TRBJ2-1, with D perhaps matching TRBD1 (6 bases). Trimming stripped 2 bases from V and 4 bases from J, with 9 bases between. The CDR3 runs 14 residues. This chain's CDR3 is CASSLQGGYNEQFF. CDR3 sequence (DNA): TGTGCCAGCAGTTTACAAGGGGGATACAATGAGCAGTTCTTC.

This clonotype was recorded at least ten times. The chain combines TRBV28 with TRBJ2-7, with D possibly TRBD2 on 6 matching bases. Germline CDR1 MDHEN, CDR2 SYDVKM. V lost 5 bases and J 2 bases, leaving 13 bases between the germline ends. This CDR3 is 14 amino acids long. The CDR3 is CASSPTRDPYEQYF. The CDR3 DNA reads TGTGCCAGCAGTCCCACGCGGGACCCCTACGAGCAGTACTTC.

This clonotype was found many times. CDR3 protein: CASSSEQGALDYGYTF. CDR3 DNA sequence: TGTGCCAGCAGCTCCGAACAGGGGGCGCTTGACTATGGCTACACCTTC. The chain couples TRBV7-2 to TRBJ1-2; 9 bases are a match to TRBD1. With 4 bases clipped from V and 3 bases from J, the junction kept 9 bases outside the gene matches. Germline V gene sequence: CDR1 SGHTA, CDR2 FQGNSA. This CDR3 is 16 amino acids long.

Note on this clonotype: A much more abundant neighbour one base away suggests this may be a read error. The chain's CDR3 is CASSRKQGGSPLHF. The CDR3 DNA sequence: TGTGCCAGCAGCCGTAAACAGGGAGGTTCACCCCTCCACTTT. The V call is TRBV14, the J call TRBJ1-6, with D tentatively TRBD1 (6 bases). This CDR3 has 14 residues. Trimming took off 4 bases at V and 9 bases at J, with 13 bases between the two ends. Per the germline V gene, CDR1 is SGHDN and CDR2 is FVKESK.

The table lists this clonotype with many counts. CDR3 coding DNA: TGTGCCACCAGCAGAGATGCAGGGCGTCCGGGCAATGAGCAGTTCTTC. Amino acid sequence: CATSRDAGRPGNEQFF. The chain links TRBV15 to TRBJ2-1; possibly TRBD1 for D (5 bases). Trimming took 0 bases from V and 6 from J, leaving 15 bases between them. This CDR3 spans 16 amino acids. Germline CDR1 is LNHNV and CDR2 is YYDKDF (reference sequence).

Many counts were recorded for this clonotype. V gene TRBV7-7 combines with J gene TRBJ2-5; TRBD1 aligns across 7 bases. This CDR3 has 15 residues. J gave up 2 bases and V 3 bases, and 6 bases lay outside the gene matches. From germline, CDR1 is SSHAT and CDR2 FNYEAQ (reference sequence). CDR3 loop: CASSFTGTVQETQYF. The CDR3 coding sequence is TGTGCCAGCAGCTTTACCGGGACAGTGCAAGAGACCCAGTACTTC.

As DNA, the CDR3 is TGTGCCAGCAGTCATCGGGACAGGGGGAACGAGCAGTACTTC. Translation: CASSHRDRGNEQYF. The gene calls are TRBV28 and TRBJ2-7; 11 nucleotides match TRBD1. V lost 5 bases to trimming and J lost 5 bases; unmatched junction nucleotides: 5. Germline-derived CDR1 and CDR2 are MDHEN and SYDVKM. The CDR3 length is 14 residues. Full variable domain (rest looked up from reference TRBV28 and TRBJ2-7): DVKVTQSSRYLVKRTGEKVFLECVQDMDHENMFWYRQDPGLGLRLIYFSYDVKMKEKGDIPEGYSVSREKKERFSLILESASTNQTSMYLCASSHRDRGNEQYFGPGTRLTVT.

This clonotype was counted only a few times. The CDR3 sequence is CASSSQGLDLDEQYF. For the CDR3, the DNA is TGTGCCAGCAGTTCACAGGGCCTAGATCTGGACGAGCAGTACTTC. The rearrangement links TRBV28 to TRBJ2-7; TRBD1 might be the D (6 bases). Germline CDR1 MDHEN, CDR2 SYDVKM. This CDR3 comprises 15 residues. Deletions cut 4 bases from V and 5 bases from J, with 18 bases between.